The 5 T cell receptor beta chains presented below share a single source sample, sequenced in a study of early T cells in non-severe SARS-CoV-2 infection. Each CDR3 protein gets one entry after TCRdb re-called the 5' RACE reads with MiXCR. This table has roughly 28,000 distinct CDR3 sequences, approximately 5.4% appearing once. The sample comprised whole blood. These receptors were obtained from an adult who was a healthcare worker with PCR-confirmed SARS-CoV-2 infection or an uninfected control (not recorded which).

At least ten counts were recorded for this clonotype. This rearrangement joins TRBV12-3 or TRBV12-4 to TRBJ2-3, with 8 bases aligning to TRBD2. V shed 7 bases, J shed 4 bases, and the junction held 7 bases outside the gene matches. The CDR3 runs 14 residues. CDR3 sequence reads: CASTREGQADTQYF. The DNA for the CDR3 is TGTGCCAGCACCCGGGAGGGGCAGGCAGATACGCAGTATTTT.

This clonotype was seen many times. The V and J genes are TRBV19 and TRBJ2-1, with 7 bases fitting TRBD2. This CDR3 region has 12 residues. The germline gives CDR1 LNHDA, CDR2 SQIVND (reference sequence). V lost 9 bases to trimming and J lost 7 bases; unmatched junction nucleotides: 6. CDR3 bases: TGTGCCAGACGGGGGGTACGAAATGAGCAGTTCTTC. It encodes CARRGVRNEQFF.

The table lists this clonotype with many counts. This chain connects TRBV12-3 or TRBV12-4 to TRBJ2-3; D uncertain. The ends were cut back, 2 bases at V and 2 bases at J, with 20 bases in the middle. This CDR3 contains 18 residues. The CDR3 loop is CASSLWSGSDPNTDTQYF. The CDR3, as DNA: TGTGCCAGCAGTTTATGGAGTGGGTCGGACCCCAACACAGATACGCAGTATTTT.

This clonotype was seen ten or more times. The V and J genes are TRBV11-2 and TRBJ2-4; D uncertain. Trimming pared 0 bases from V and 0 bases from J, leaving 15 bases between. The CDR3 has 18 residues. CDR1 is SGHAT, CDR2 FQNNGV, per germline. The CDR3 region has the DNA TGTGCCAGCAGCTTAGATCCATCGGGCCTATTAGCCAAAAACATTCAGTACTTC. Translating gives CASSLDPSGLLAKNIQYF.

This clonotype came up a few times. The V call is TRBV6-2 or TRBV6-3, the J call TRBJ1-2, with TRBD1 identical over 9 bases. The length of the CDR3 is 16 residues. J was trimmed by 4 bases and V by 4 bases; bases with no gene match: 10. Germline lookup yields CDR1 MNHEY and CDR2 SVGEGT. CDR3 sequence: CASSSLPGQGSYGYTF. In DNA form, the CDR3 reads TGTGCCAGCAGTTCGTTACCGGGACAGGGATCCTATGGCTACACCTTC.